This entry lists 29 T cell receptor beta chains sequenced from one sample in a study of immune reconstitution after stem cell transplant in scleroderma. TCRdb re-called the RT-PCR reads with MiXCR, one entry per CDR3 protein. Of about 5,600 distinct CDR3 sequences listed, 7.5% to 9% are singletons. Sampling was performed before or after autologous hematopoietic stem cell transplantation (not recorded which). The receptors come from a male donor with systemic sclerosis.

The chain employs TRBV19 and TRBJ1-1, with 8 bases identical to TRBD1. CDR1 is LNHDA and CDR2 is SQIVND in the germline V gene (reference sequence). V was pared by 8 bases and J by 3 bases, with 2 bases of the junction left unmatched. The CDR3 runs 12 residues. CDR3 DNA: TGTGCCAGTGGACAGGGCGACACTGAAGCTTTCTTT. Its translation is CASGQGDTEAFF. The whole variable domain, remainder taken from reference TRBV19 and TRBJ1-1, is DGGITQSPKYLFRKEGQNVTLSCEQNLNHDAMYWYRQDPGQGLRLIYYSQIVNDFQKGDIAEGYSVSREKKESFPLTVTSAQKNPTAFYLCASGQGDTEAFFGQGTRLTVV.

This clonotype was seen a handful of times. The chain joins TRBV6-4 to TRBJ2-6; TRBD1 agrees at 9 bases. V gave up 6 bases and J gave up 16 bases; unmatched junction bases: 4. The CDR3 sequence is 11 residues long. Per the germline V gene, CDR1 is MRHNA and CDR2 is SNTAGT. CDR3 nucleotide sequence: TGTGCCAGCAGGCCGGGACAGGGACTGACTTTC. Its translation is CASRPGQGLTF.

This clonotype turned up a few times. The chain recombines TRBV5-5 with TRBJ1-6; tentatively, D is TRBD1 (5 bases). Germline CDR1 is SGHKS and CDR2 is YYEKEE (reference sequence). The CDR3 loop spans 16 amino acids. The germline V and J ends were trimmed by 0 bases and 0 bases, with 7 bases remaining between them. In DNA, the CDR3 is TGTGCCAGCAGCTTGGACAGGCGCTCCTATAATTCACCCCTCCACTTT. Translating gives CASSLDRRSYNSPLHF.

This clonotype is categorized as medium-sized (0.01 to 0.1%). CDR3 DNA: TGCAGTGCCAGGGAGAACAGGGGGCTGGGTTCACCCCTCCACTTT. Translated, it gives CSARENRGLGSPLHF. The chain combines TRBV20-1 with TRBJ1-6; 9 bases map to TRBD1. This CDR3 is 15 amino acids long. From germline, CDR1 is DFQATT and CDR2 SNEGSKA (reference sequence). Trimming took 6 bases from V and 9 from J; bases not matched to a gene: 12.

This clonotype qualifies as medium-sized. This chain connects TRBV20-1 to TRBJ1-2, with D uncertain. This CDR3 comprises 11 residues. The V end was cut by 0 bases, the J end by 1 base, with 0 bases between. The V gene's germline CDR1 is DFQATT and CDR2 SNEGSKA (reference sequence). The CDR3 spells CSARDNYGYTF. The CDR3 region has the DNA TGCAGTGCTAGAGATAACTATGGCTACACCTTC.

In this sample, this clonotype is medium-sized. This sequence joins TRBV20-1 and TRBJ1-1; D call uncertain. CDR3 length: 14 residues. CDR1 and CDR2 (germline): DFQATT, SNEGSKA (reference sequence). CDR3 DNA: TGCAGCGCCTTCCGGGCCCGAGTGAACACTGAAGCTTTCTTT. It codes for CSAFRARVNTEAFF.

Turning to this clonotype: An end of the junction differs from the germline gene, which may be a read error. V usage is TRBV12-3 or TRBV12-4 and J usage is TRBJ2-5; possible D gene TRBD1, 6 bases. The length of the CDR3 is 17 residues. The CDR3 sequence is CASSYLRPGIGGEAQYF. CDR3 in DNA: TGTGCCAGCAGTTACCTACGCCCCGGGATAGGGGGAGAGGCCCAGTACTTC.

V is TRBV29-1 and J is TRBJ2-4; possibly TRBD2 for D (6 bases). CDR1 is SQVTM and CDR2 is ANQGSEA in the germline V gene. V dropped 5 bases and J dropped 0 bases, with 14 bases sitting between them. The CDR3 contains 15 residues. The CDR3 region has the DNA TGCAGCGTTCGCCCCCGGGGGTTAGCCAAAAACATTCAGTACTTC. Its protein is CSVRPRGLAKNIQYF. The full variable domain, completed using reference TRBV29-1 and TRBJ2-4, is SAVISQKPSRDICQRGTSLTIQCQVDSQVTMMFWYRQQPGQSLTLIATANQGSEATYESGFVIDKFPISRPNLTFSTLTVSNMSPEDSSIYLCSVRPRGLAKNIQYFGAGTRLSVL.

This clonotype is medium-sized within its sample. The CDR3 coding sequence is TGCAGTGCTAGCCCGTGGGAGACTGAAATTCAAGAGACCCAGTACTTC. It specifies CSASPWETEIQETQYF. This rearrangement joins TRBV20-1 to TRBJ2-5; possibly TRBD2 for D (5 bases). CDR3 length: 16 residues. Germline CDR1 reads DFQATT; CDR2 reads SNEGSKA (reference sequence). The V end lost 3 bases, the J end lost 2 bases, and 19 bases lay between the germline ends.

This clonotype was counted a few times. The chain couples TRBV27 to TRBJ1-5; D remains unclear. Trimming removed 3 bases from V and 4 bases from J, with 4 bases in between. This CDR3 region has 12 residues. Looked up from germline, CDR1 is MNHEY and CDR2 is SMNVEV (reference sequence). In nucleotides, the CDR3 is TGTGCCAGCAGTTTCCTGAATCAGCCCCAGCATTTT. This translates into CASSFLNQPQHF.

This clonotype counts as medium-sized. The chain couples TRBV20-1 to TRBJ2-3; 10 bases are a match to TRBD1. This CDR3 is 14 amino acids long. J was trimmed by 2 bases and V by 6 bases; bases with no gene match: 5. From germline, CDR1 is DFQATT and CDR2 SNEGSKA (reference sequence). CDR3: CSAPGQGYTDTQYF. The CDR3 bases are TGCAGTGCCCCGGGACAGGGGTACACAGATACGCAGTATTTT.

The chain uses TRBV20-1 and TRBJ2-2, with D tentatively TRBD1 or TRBD2 (6 bases each). V shed 6 bases and J shed 0 bases, with 11 bases lying between them. Germline lookup yields CDR1 DFQATT and CDR2 SNEGSKA (reference sequence). The CDR3 is 14 residues long. This CDR3 is CSAGGGTNTGELFF. CDR3 nucleotides: TGCAGTGCCGGGGGCGGCACGAACACCGGGGAGCTGTTTTTT.

This clonotype was observed a few times. The gene calls are TRBV7-9 and TRBJ2-3; the match to TRBD1 covers 7 bases. With V trimmed by 2 bases and J by 4 bases, 9 bases remained unmatched. CDR1 and CDR2 (germline): SEHNR, FQNEAQ (reference sequence). The CDR3 is 16 amino acids. CDR3 residues: CASSLTLATGADTQYF. The CDR3 DNA sequence: TGTGCCAGCAGCTTAACATTAGCTACAGGGGCAGATACGCAGTATTTT.

This clonotype ranks as medium-sized. The V call is TRBV5-1, the J call TRBJ1-4; 11 bases agree with TRBD1. Germline lookup yields CDR1 SGHRS and CDR2 YFSETQ. The CDR3 is 16 amino acids. The V gene end was trimmed by 4 bases and the J gene end by 7 bases; junction bases not matched to a gene: 9. CDR3 amino acids: CASSPWTGGGSEKLFF. The CDR3 DNA is TGCGCCAGCAGCCCATGGACAGGGGGCGGGAGTGAAAAACTGTTTTTT. Full variable domain (rest looked up from reference TRBV5-1 and TRBJ1-4): KAGVTQTPRYLIKTRGQQVTLSCSPISGHRSVSWYQQTPGQGLQFLFEYFSETQRNKGNFPGRFSGRQFSNSRSEMNVSTLELGDSALYLCASSPWTGGGSEKLFFGSGTQLSVL.

The chain carries TRBV28 and TRBJ2-3, with D possibly being TRBD2 (6 bases). CDR1 and CDR2 (germline): MDHEN, SYDVKM. The CDR3 has 14 residues. V lost 5 bases and J 3 bases, leaving 12 bases between the germline ends. The DNA of the CDR3 is TGTGCCAGCAGTGCGGGACCGGGAACAGATACGCAGTATTTT. Translating it yields CASSAGPGTDTQYF.

The chain recombines TRBV5-1 with TRBJ1-1; TRBD1 is a possible D gene (5 bases). With 4 bases removed from V and 7 bases from J, the gap between germline ends came to 17 bases. Per the germline V gene, CDR1 is SGHRS and CDR2 is YFSETQ. CDR3 length equals 14 residues. CDR3 bases: TGCGCCAGCAGCCTAGGGGAGGGGCCAGATGAAGCTTTCTTT. Amino acid sequence: CASSLGEGPDEAFF.

V is TRBV10-3 and J is TRBJ2-7; 7 bases are a match to TRBD1. V trimming: 5 bases; J trimming: 4 bases; junction bases outside the gene matches: 11. The V gene's germline CDR1 is ENHRY and CDR2 SYGVKD. This CDR3 region has 15 residues. This CDR3 is CAISSGQSSLYEQYF. Here the CDR3 DNA reads TGTGCCATCAGTTCGGGACAGTCGTCCCTATACGAGCAGTACTTC.

Judged by abundance, this clonotype is medium-sized. The V gene is TRBV5-1, the J gene TRBJ1-4; a possible D gene is TRBD1 (5 bases). The CDR3 runs 15 residues. CDR1 and CDR2 (germline): SGHRS, YFSETQ. V dropped 5 bases and J dropped 7 bases, with 18 bases sitting between them. CDR3 in amino acids: CASRPTGARGEKLFF. In DNA, the CDR3 is TGCGCCAGCAGACCGACCGGGGCTAGGGGTGAAAAACTGTTTTTT.

The table lists this clonotype with a few counts. The chain recombines TRBV7-6 with TRBJ2-7; either TRBD1 or TRBD2 may fit D (6 bases each). Trimming removed 2 bases at V and 1 base at J, with 12 bases between. This CDR3 spans 15 amino acids. Germline CDR1 is SGHVS and CDR2 is FNYEAQ. CDR3 sequence (DNA): TGTGCCAGCAGCTTAAGGGGGGCAGAATCCTACGAGCAGTACTTC. It is translated as CASSLRGAESYEQYF.

This clonotype is medium-sized by share. The rearrangement links TRBV2 to TRBJ2-4; D is perhaps TRBD1 (6 bases). CDR1 and CDR2 from the germline V gene are SNHLY and FYNNEI. CDR3 length: 15 amino acids. The ends were cut back, 5 bases at V and 3 bases at J, with 14 bases in the middle. The CDR3 sequence: CASSTTGPGKNIQYF. CDR3 nucleotides: TGTGCCAGCAGTACAACAGGGCCTGGCAAAAACATTCAGTACTTC.

This chain uses TRBV28 with TRBJ2-3; 13 positions match TRBD2. CDR3 length: 16 amino acids. Germline values: CDR1 MDHEN, CDR2 SYDVKM. V dropped 5 bases and J dropped 2; count of bases not matched to a gene: 4. Written as DNA, the CDR3 is TGTGCCAGCAGTAGACTAGCGGGAGGAACCACAGATACGCAGTATTTT. This codes for CASSRLAGGTTDTQYF.

The rearrangement uses TRBV5-4 and TRBJ2-1; D is perhaps TRBD2 (6 bases). The CDR3 is made up of 16 amino acids. The V gene lost 4 bases and the J gene lost 10 bases, with 24 bases spanning the gap. Per the germline V gene, CDR1 is SGHNT and CDR2 is YYREEE (reference sequence). In DNA form, the CDR3 reads TGTGCCAGCAGCCTCCCTACCACGGGAGCGTCGGGAGAGCAGTTCTTC. This gives the protein CASSLPTTGASGEQFF.

This clonotype was picked up a small number of times. This chain joins TRBV5-6 and TRBJ2-2; D possibly corresponds to TRBD2 (6 bases). V was pared by 7 bases and J by 4 bases, with 23 bases between. The CDR3 has 17 residues. Germline V lookup: CDR1 SGHDT, CDR2 YYEEEE. The CDR3 protein is CASATGGIQISTGELFF. DNA for the CDR3: TGTGCCAGCGCAACGGGCGGGATCCAGATATCCACCGGGGAGCTGTTTTTT.

This chain links TRBV10-1 with TRBJ2-7; TRBD2 matches 7 bases. V gave up 2 bases and J gave up 7 bases; unmatched junction bases: 11. The CDR3 has 15 amino acids. Germline CDR1 is WNHNN and CDR2 is SYGVQD (reference sequence). The CDR3 spells CASSEGTGGWYEQYF. The CDR3 DNA is TGCGCCAGCAGTGAGGGGACGGGGGGATGGTATGAGCAGTACTTC.

In this sample, this clonotype is medium-sized (0.01 to 0.1%). The V call is TRBV3-1, the J call TRBJ1-3, with a tentative D call TRBD1 (6 bases). CDR1 is LGHDT, CDR2 YNNKEL, per germline (reference sequence). This CDR3 has 16 amino acids. V lost 4 bases to trimming and J lost 7 bases, with 20 bases between them. In DNA form, the CDR3 reads TGTGCCAGCAGCCCCTTGACAGGAGGACTCACTAACACCATATATTTT. This codes for CASSPLTGGLTNTIYF.

By its share, this clonotype is medium-sized. This chain joins TRBV5-5 and TRBJ1-2; D is perhaps TRBD1 (6 bases). Germline V gene lookup returns CDR1 SGHKS and CDR2 YYEKEE (reference sequence). V was trimmed by 4 bases and J by 0 bases, leaving 16 bases between them. CDR3 size: 16 residues. CDR3 sequence reads: CASSPEAGTPNYGYTF. In DNA form, the CDR3 reads TGTGCCAGCAGCCCTGAGGCCGGGACACCTAACTATGGCTACACCTTC. Together with reference TRBV5-5 and TRBJ1-2, the CDR3 gives the full variable domain: DAGVTQSPTHLIKTRGQQVTLRCSPISGHKSVSWYQQVLGQGPQFIFQYYEKEERGRGNFPDRFSARQFPNYSSELNVNALLLGDSALYLCASSPEAGTPNYGYTFGSGTRLTVV.

The rearrangement uses TRBV5-6 and TRBJ2-7; 9 nucleotides align to TRBD1. Per the germline V gene, CDR1 is SGHDT and CDR2 is YYEEEE. The CDR3 spans 13 residues. The trim removed 7 bases at V and 4 bases at J, leaving 6 bases unmatched. CDR3 coding DNA: TGTGCCAGCGCTCCGGGACAGGGTTACGAGCAGTACTTC. Amino acids: CASAPGQGYEQYF.

This clonotype was picked up a small number of times. The chain combines TRBV12-3 or TRBV12-4 with TRBJ2-1, with 13 positions matching TRBD2. The V segment lost 1 base and the J segment 7 bases; nucleotides outside the gene matches: 7. The CDR3 sequence is 17 residues long. CDR3 nucleotides: TGTGCCAGCAGTTTAGGGACTAGCGGGGGTCCCGGTAATGAGCAGTTCTTC. Translating it yields CASSLGTSGGPGNEQFF.

The chain couples TRBV5-1 to TRBJ2-7; D perhaps matches TRBD1 (6 bases). CDR3 length: 14 amino acids. V was clipped by 0 bases and J by 12 bases, with 19 bases between them. The V gene's germline CDR1 is SGHRS and CDR2 YFSETQ. CDR3 in amino acids: CASSLAGQLGEGYF. For the CDR3, the DNA is TGCGCCAGCAGCTTGGCCGGACAGCTAGGAGAGGGGTACTTC.